A selection of T cell receptor beta chains follows, all from one sample in a study of blood T cell repertoires in COVID-19. Assay: immunoSEQ multiplex PCR; the TCRdb copy retains only in-frame clones and omits some. The data show about 170,000 clones, about 85% seen once. The material sequenced was peripheral blood. Source of these receptors: a man older than 75 with COVID-19, enrolled during active disease. Each CDR3 is given with its conserved first and last residue. The order of the fields is V gene, clone size, J gene, D gene, CDR3 DNA, CDR3 protein. A D gene is named only where the DNA matches it firmly. Not all rows give a size; the values are once, few, many and, for expanded clones, a class.

TRBV2	-	TRBJ1-1	TRBD1	TGTGCCAGCAGTGTTGGACAGGGGAGTTACACTGAAGCTTTCTTT	CASSVGQGSYTEAFF
TRBV19	-	TRBJ1-5	-	TGTGCCAGTAGTATAATGTGGTCAGCGAATCAGCCCCAGCATTTT	CASSIMWSANQPQHF
TRBV5-1	-	TRBJ1-3	TRBD1	TGCGCCAGCAGCTTGGGGCCGTTACAGGGGGCGAGAGGAAACACCATATATTTT	CASSLGPLQGARGNTIYF
TRBV5-1	-	TRBJ2-7	TRBD1	TGCGCCAGCAGCGGCTCCGCAGGGACAGCCTACGAGCAGTACTTC	CASSGSAGTAYEQYF
TRBV2	-	TRBJ1-6	-	TGTGCCAGCAGTGAATTGAGGGGGTCACCCCTCCACTTT	CASSELRGSPLHF
TRBV7-2	-	TRBJ2-5	-	TGTGCCAGCAGCTCGGCGACTAGACATGAGACCCAGTACTTC	CASSSATRHETQYF
TRBV5-1	-	TRBJ1-6	-	TGCGCCAGCAGCTTTCAGGACAGTAATTCACCCCTCCACTTT	CASSFQDSNSPLHF
TRBV5-6	once	TRBJ1-5	TRBD1	TGTGCCAGCAGCTTCGGGACAGAGGATTATCAGCCCCAGCATTTT	CASSFGTEDYQPQHF
TRBV3-1/TRBV3-2	-	TRBJ2-5	TRBD2	TGTGCCAGCAGCCTCCGGGCGGCTAGCGGGGAGGAGACCCAGTACTTC	CASSLRAASGEETQYF
TRBV18	-	TRBJ1-4	TRBD1	TGTGCCAGCTCGAGCCAGGGGGCTTTCAATGAAAAACTGTTTTTT	CASSSQGAFNEKLFF
TRBV6-5	-	TRBJ1-2	-	TGTGCCAGCATCACAGGGTGGCGCTATGGCTACACCTTC	CASITGWRYGYTF
TRBV4-3	-	TRBJ1-1	TRBD1	TGCGCCAGCAGCAAACAACAGGGGTCTGAAGCTTTCTTT	CASSKQQGSEAFF
TRBV11-1	-	TRBJ2-3	-	TGTGCCAGCAGCATAAGACAGATAGATACGCAGTATTTT	CASSIRQIDTQYF
TRBV3-1/TRBV3-2	-	TRBJ1-2	-	TGTGCCAGCAGCCTCCGGGACTCTGGCTACACCTTC	CASSLRDSGYTF
TRBV5-5	-	TRBJ1-6	-	TGTGCCAGCAGCTTGGCCCCTACCGGGGATTCACCCCTCCACTTT	CASSLAPTGDSPLHF
TRBV18	once	TRBJ2-4	-	TGTGCCAGCTCACCCAATTCACGGGACACCTTAGCCAAAAACATTCAGTACTTC	CASSPNSRDTLAKNIQYF
TRBV4-2	-	TRBJ1-2	TRBD1	TGTGCCAGCAGCCAGCTCGGACAGGGAACTTTTAACTATGGCTACACCTTC	CASSQLGQGTFNYGYTF
TRBV19	few	TRBJ2-5	-	TGTGCCAGTAGTGTTAAAGAGACCCAGTACTTC	CASSVKETQYF